One and the same sample provided the 17 T cell receptor beta chains below, sequenced in a study of cytomegalovirus exposure and HLA in healthy donors (dated by TCRdb to about 2017). Library generation was performed with the immunoSEQ multiplex PCR assay. For the multiplex PCR, a mixture combining 60 forward primers for TCR Vbeta segments and 13 reverse primers for TCR Jbeta segments was used. TCRdb retrieved this table from immuneACCESS and kept in-frame rearrangements only. Not all clones are present; in checked studies, unresolved V genes account for under half, and no reason is known for the remainder. Within this sample are 200,000 or so clones, with 84% of them counted one time only. Together, the top ten hold 0.26% of the sample. Sequenced material: PBMCs. The receptor set was obtained from a boy between 10 and 17 years old in good health and CMV-seronegative.

The V call is TRBV27, the J call TRBJ1-2, with a tentative D call TRBD1 (5 bases). V lost 1 base, J lost 4 bases, and 13 bases lay in between. CDR3 size: 15 residues. Germline-derived CDR1 and CDR2 are MNHEY and SMNVEV (reference sequence). In DNA, the CDR3 is TGTGCCAGCAGTTTATTGGGGGGGGACCTCTATGGCTACACCTTC. It encodes CASSLLGGDLYGYTF.

The chain carries TRBV18 and TRBJ1-3; D is unclear. Looked up from germline, CDR1 is KGHSH and CDR2 is LQKENI. V shed 2 bases and J shed 0 bases, with 5 bases lying between them. The CDR3 is 14 residues long. The CDR3 bases are TGTGCCAGCTCACCATGGGCCTCTGGAAACACCATATATTTT. Protein: CASSPWASGNTIYF. Together with reference TRBV18 and TRBJ1-3, the CDR3 gives the full variable domain: NAGVMQNPRHLVRRRGQEARLRCSPMKGHSHVYWYRQLPEEGLKFMVYLQKENIIDESGMPKERFSAEFPKEGPSILRIQQVVRGDSAAYFCASSPWASGNTIYFGEGSWLTVV.

This chain uses TRBV9 with TRBJ1-4; possibly TRBD1 for D (6 bases). This CDR3 comprises 12 residues. Trimming pared 4 bases from V and 8 bases from J, leaving 9 bases between. The germline V gene has CDR1 SGDLS and CDR2 YYNGEE. The CDR3 DNA reads as TGTGCCAGCAGCCGAGGACAGGAAAAACTGTTTTTT. This sequence encodes CASSRGQEKLFF.

The V and J genes are TRBV6-1 and TRBJ2-1, with a possible D match to TRBD1 (6 bases). The CDR3 loop spans 12 amino acids. From germline, CDR1 is MNHNS and CDR2 SASEGT. Deletions cut 6 bases from V and 8 bases from J, with 11 bases between. The DNA of the CDR3 is TGTGCCAGCAGAAGGGGGACCGATGAGCAGTTCTTC. Translation: CASRRGTDEQFF.

Written as DNA, the CDR3 is TGTGCCAGCAGCTTACTTCTAAGCCCCTATGGCTACACCTTC. Encoded protein: CASSLLLSPYGYTF. This chain joins TRBV7-2 and TRBJ1-2; D remains ambiguous. The V gene's germline CDR1 is SGHTA and CDR2 FQGNSA. V gave up 2 bases and J gave up 4 bases, with 11 bases separating them. The CDR3 spans 14 residues.

This clone was picked up one time. The chain uses TRBV10-3 and TRBJ2-7; D remains unclear. Trimming removed 4 bases from V and 5 bases from J, with 15 bases in between. CDR1 and CDR2 from the germline V gene are ENHRY and SYGVKD. The CDR3 extends over 14 amino acids. CDR3 sequence: CAISGKSRHDEQYF. The CDR3 bases are TGTGCCATCAGTGGCAAAAGCAGGCACGACGAGCAGTACTTC.

The genes are TRBV10-3 and TRBJ2-7; the match to TRBD2 covers 13 bases. Losses at the gene ends were 4 bases for V and 2 bases for J; bases not matched to a gene: 5. This CDR3 is 16 amino acids long. CDR1 and CDR2 from the germline V gene are ENHRY and SYGVKD. Here the CDR3 DNA reads TGTGCCATCAGTGGGAGGACTAGCGGGAGTCCCTACGAGCAGTACTTC. It translates to CAISGRTSGSPYEQYF.

This chain joins TRBV7-3 and TRBJ2-1, with D possibly matching TRBD1 (6 bases). Trimming left V 1 base short and J 7 bases short, with 17 bases between. The CDR3 consists of 16 residues. The V gene's germline CDR1 is SGHTA and CDR2 FQGTGA. CDR3 in amino acids: CASSLSLGVGANEQFF. CDR3 DNA sequence: TGTGCCAGCAGCTTAAGTCTCGGGGTGGGGGCTAATGAGCAGTTCTTC.

The rearrangement joins TRBV6-1 to TRBJ2-1; weak D call: TRBD2 (5 bases). V lost 3 bases, J lost 6 bases, and 9 bases lay in between. The CDR3 has 13 amino acids. Germline loops: CDR1 MNHNS, CDR2 SASEGT. CDR3 region: CASSDNSVNEQFF. CDR3 DNA sequence: TGTGCCAGCAGTGACAATAGCGTCAATGAGCAGTTCTTC.

This rearrangement joins TRBV30 to TRBJ1-2; no definite D call. CDR3 length: 12 residues. Germline V lookup: CDR1 GTSNPN, CDR2 SVGIG (reference sequence). Trimming took 4 bases from V and 4 from J, leaving 10 bases between them. The CDR3 sequence is CAWNGETYGYTF. For the CDR3, the DNA is TGTGCCTGGAACGGGGAGACCTATGGCTACACCTTC. Variable domain in full (rest from reference TRBV30 and TRBJ1-2): SQTIHQWPATLVQPVGSPLSLECTVEGTSNPNLYWYRQAAGRGLQLLFYSVGIGQISSEVPQNLSASRPQDRQFILSSKKLLLSDSGFYLCAWNGETYGYTFGSGTRLTVV.

This clone has just one count. This chain joins TRBV4-1 and TRBJ2-3, with TRBD2 as a possible D gene (7 bases). Per germline, CDR1 MGHRA and CDR2 YSYEKL. The length of the CDR3 is 14 residues. The V and J ends lost 4 bases and 6 bases respectively, with 14 bases between them. In DNA, the CDR3 is TGCGCCAGCAGCCTAGGGGGGGGGCCGGATACGCAGTATTTT. Translated, it gives CASSLGGGPDTQYF.

The chain joins TRBV6-1 to TRBJ1-5; D might be TRBD1 (5 bases). The CDR3 loop spans 17 amino acids. CDR1 and CDR2 (germline): MNHNS, SASEGT. V lost 2 bases to trimming and J lost 6 bases, with 20 bases between them. The CDR3 reads CASSELWDGGRSQPQHF. CDR3 DNA sequence: TGTGCCAGCAGTGAACTTTGGGACGGGGGGAGAAGTCAGCCCCAGCATTTT.

This chain uses TRBV5-1 with TRBJ2-5, with 9 bases that match TRBD2. The DNA end is a closer match to TRBJ2-7, so the J assignment may be wrong. Germline CDR1 is SGHRS and CDR2 is YFSETQ. This CDR3 has 16 amino acids. The CDR3 loop is CASSLGASGAWAEQYF. CDR3 in DNA: TGCGCCAGCAGCTTGGGCGCTAGCGGGGCCTGGGCCGAGCAGTACTTC.

V is TRBV7-8 and J is TRBJ2-1, with TRBD2 matching 7 bases. The CDR3 is made up of 14 amino acids. Germline V gene sequence: CDR1 SGHVS, CDR2 FQNEAQ. V was pared by 0 bases and J by 5 bases, with 1 base of the junction left unmatched. The CDR3 loop reads CASSLAGGDNEQFF. The CDR3 nucleotides read TGTGCCAGCAGCTTAGCTGGGGGGGACAATGAGCAGTTCTTC.

This chain joins TRBV5-1 and TRBJ2-7; 8 bases align to TRBD1. CDR3 length equals 14 residues. CDR1 and CDR2 from the germline V gene are SGHRS and YFSETQ. Trimming at V came to 0 bases and at J to 2 bases, leaving 1 base not matched to a gene. Written as DNA, the CDR3 is TGCGCCAGCAGCTTGGAGGACAGGGCCTACGAGCAGTACTTC. Encoded protein: CASSLEDRAYEQYF.

This clone was seen only a few times. The rearrangement joins TRBV7-8 to TRBJ1-5; D not certain. Trimming took 6 bases from V and 9 from J, leaving 27 bases between them. The CDR3 runs 17 residues. The germline V gene encodes CDR1 SGHVS and CDR2 FQNEAQ. CDR3 bases: TGTGCCAGCAGGGAAACGGCGGGTCCCGGGAGTCGGTGGCCCCAGCATTTT. It encodes CASRETAGPGSRWPQHF.

The chain is built from TRBV13 and TRBJ2-3; TRBD2 aligns across 7 bases. The CDR3 has 16 residues. Germline V gene sequence: CDR1 PRHDT, CDR2 FYEKMQ (reference sequence). Germline trimming cut 5 bases from V and 2 bases from J; bases unmatched to any gene: 10. The CDR3 nucleotides are TGTGCCAGCAGCGGGTATAGGGAGGGTGACACAGATACGCAGTATTTT. Translation: CASSGYREGDTDTQYF.